The clone carrying this T cell receptor (beta chain) was seen many times. The sample belongs to a study of HIV-infected patients and healthy controls. A single record per CDR3 protein comes from TCRdb applying MiXCR to the 5' RACE reads. The sample lists tens of thousands of distinct CDR3 sequences, approximately 21% occurring once. The V gene's germline CDR1 is SGHRS and CDR2 YFSETQ. Unmatched junction bases numbered 11, after V lost 3 bases and J lost 0 bases. This CDR3 is built from 18 residues. Sequencing used CD4+ T cells from blood. This TCR came from a human donor in good health. J is TRBJ2-3 and V is TRBV5-1; 9 bases are a match to TRBD2. The CDR3 DNA sequence: TGCGCCAGCAGCTCTGGATTTATAGCGGGGGCTAGCACAGATACGCAGTATTTT. This translates into CASSSGFIAGASTDTQYF.